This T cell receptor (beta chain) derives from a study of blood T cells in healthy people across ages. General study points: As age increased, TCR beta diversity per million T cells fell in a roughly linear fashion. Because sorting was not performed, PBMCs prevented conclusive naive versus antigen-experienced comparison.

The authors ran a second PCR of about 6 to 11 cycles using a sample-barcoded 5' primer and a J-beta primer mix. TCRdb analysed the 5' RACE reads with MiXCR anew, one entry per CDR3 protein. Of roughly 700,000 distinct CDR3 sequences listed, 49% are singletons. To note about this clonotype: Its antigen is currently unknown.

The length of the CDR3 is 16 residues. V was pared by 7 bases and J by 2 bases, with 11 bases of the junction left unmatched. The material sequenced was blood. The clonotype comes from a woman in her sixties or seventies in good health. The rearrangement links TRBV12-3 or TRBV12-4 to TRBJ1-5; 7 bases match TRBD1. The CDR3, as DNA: TGTGCCAGCACTTCGGACAGGCGAGGAGGCAATCAGCCCCAGCATTTT. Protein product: CASTSDRRGGNQPQHF.